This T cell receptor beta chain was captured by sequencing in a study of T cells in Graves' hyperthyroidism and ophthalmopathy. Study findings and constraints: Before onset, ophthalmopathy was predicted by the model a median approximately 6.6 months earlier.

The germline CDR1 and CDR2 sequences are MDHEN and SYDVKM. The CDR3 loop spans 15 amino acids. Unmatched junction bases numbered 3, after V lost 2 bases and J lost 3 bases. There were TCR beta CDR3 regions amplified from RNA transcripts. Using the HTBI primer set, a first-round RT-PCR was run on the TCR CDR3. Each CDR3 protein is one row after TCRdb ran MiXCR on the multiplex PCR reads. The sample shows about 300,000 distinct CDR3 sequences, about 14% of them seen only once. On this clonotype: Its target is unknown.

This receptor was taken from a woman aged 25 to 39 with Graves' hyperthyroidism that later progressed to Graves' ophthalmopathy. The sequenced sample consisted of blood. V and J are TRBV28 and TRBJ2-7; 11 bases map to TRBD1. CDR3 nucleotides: TGTGCCAGCAGTTTACCCGGGACAGGGGGCTACGAGCAGTACTTC. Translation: CASSLPGTGGYEQYF.